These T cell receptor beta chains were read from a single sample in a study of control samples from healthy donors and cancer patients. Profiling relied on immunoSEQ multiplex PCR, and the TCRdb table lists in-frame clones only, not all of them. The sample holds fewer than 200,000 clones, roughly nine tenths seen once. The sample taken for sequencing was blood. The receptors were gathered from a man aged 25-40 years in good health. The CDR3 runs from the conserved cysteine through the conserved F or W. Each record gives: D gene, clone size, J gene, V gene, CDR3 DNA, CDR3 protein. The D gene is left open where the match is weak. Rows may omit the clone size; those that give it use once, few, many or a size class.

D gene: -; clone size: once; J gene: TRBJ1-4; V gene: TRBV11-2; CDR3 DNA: TGTGCCAGCAGCCCCACACCCACCACTAATGAAAAACTGTTTTTT; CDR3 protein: CASSPTPTTNEKLFF
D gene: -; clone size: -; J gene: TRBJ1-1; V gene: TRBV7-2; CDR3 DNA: TGTGCCAGCAGGGGGACGCGAAACACTGAAGCTTTCTTT; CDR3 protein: CASRGTRNTEAFF
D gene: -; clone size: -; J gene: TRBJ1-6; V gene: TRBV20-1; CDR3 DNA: TGCAGTGCTAGTACGGGGGCGAAGAATTCACCCCTCCACTTT; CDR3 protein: CSASTGAKNSPLHF
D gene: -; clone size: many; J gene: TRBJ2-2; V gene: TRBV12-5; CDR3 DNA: TGTGCTAGTAACCCCTCAGGGGAGAGGGGCGGGGAGCTGTTTTTT; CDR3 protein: CASNPSGERGGELFF
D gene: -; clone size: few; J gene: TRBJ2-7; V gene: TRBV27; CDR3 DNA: TGTGCCAGCAGTTTTAACCCGTCCTACGAGCAGTACTTC; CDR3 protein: CASSFNPSYEQYF
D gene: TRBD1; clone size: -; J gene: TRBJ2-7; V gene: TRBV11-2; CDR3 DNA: TGTGCCAGCAGCGACAGGGGTCTCTCCTACGAGCAGTACTTC; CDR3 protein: CASSDRGLSYEQYF
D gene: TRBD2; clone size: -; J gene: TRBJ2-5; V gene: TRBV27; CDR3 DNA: TGTGCCAGCAGTTTCCGAAGCGGGAAAGAGACCCAGTACTTC; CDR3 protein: CASSFRSGKETQYF
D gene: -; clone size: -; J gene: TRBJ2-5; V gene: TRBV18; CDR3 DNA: TGTGCCAGCTCACCCGGACTTGTAAAACAAGAGACCCAGTACTTC; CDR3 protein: CASSPGLVKQETQYF
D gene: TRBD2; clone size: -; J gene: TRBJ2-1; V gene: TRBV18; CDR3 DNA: TGTGCCAGCTCACCGGTGGGACTAGCGGGAGGAAATGAGCAGTTCTTC; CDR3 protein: CASSPVGLAGGNEQFF
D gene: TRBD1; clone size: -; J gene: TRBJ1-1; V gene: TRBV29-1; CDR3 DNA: TGCAGCGTTGCTACAGGGGGCGGGATGAACACTGAAGCTTTCTTT; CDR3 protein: CSVATGGGMNTEAFF
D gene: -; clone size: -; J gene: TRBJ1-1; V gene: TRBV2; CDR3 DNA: TGTGCCAGCAGGAGGACAGAGCAGACTGAAGCTTTCTTT; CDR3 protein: CASRRTEQTEAFF
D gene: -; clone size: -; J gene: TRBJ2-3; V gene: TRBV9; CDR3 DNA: TGTGCCAGCAGCGCCCTCCCCAGTGGAGATACGCAGTATTTT; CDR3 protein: CASSALPSGDTQYF
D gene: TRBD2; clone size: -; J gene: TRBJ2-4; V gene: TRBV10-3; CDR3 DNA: TGTGCCATCAGTGAGTCGGGACTAGCGGGGGGGCCCAGAAACATTCAGTACTTC; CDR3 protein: CAISESGLAGGPRNIQYF
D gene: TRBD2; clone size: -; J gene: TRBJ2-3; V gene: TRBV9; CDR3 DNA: TGTGCCAGCAGCGTAGCGGGAGGGGGTGATACGCAGTATTTT; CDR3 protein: CASSVAGGGDTQYF
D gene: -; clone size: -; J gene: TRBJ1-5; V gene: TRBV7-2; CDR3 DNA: TGTGCCAGCAGCTTAGGTCCTACAGGGTTGAGCAATCAGCCCCAGCATTTT; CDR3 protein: CASSLGPTGLSNQPQHF
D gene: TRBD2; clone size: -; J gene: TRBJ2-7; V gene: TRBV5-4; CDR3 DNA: TGTGCCAGCAGCGGAGGGACTAGCGGCTACGAGCAGTACTTC; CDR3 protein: CASSGGTSGYEQYF
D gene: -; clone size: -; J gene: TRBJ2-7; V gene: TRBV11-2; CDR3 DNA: TGTGCCAGCAGCCCCTCAGGGCTCGAGCAGTACTTC; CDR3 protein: CASSPSGLEQYF
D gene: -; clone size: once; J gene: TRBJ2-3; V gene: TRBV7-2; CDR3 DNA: TGTGCCAGCAGCTACGCGGGGGCAGTTGCGGATACGCAGTATTTT; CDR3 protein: CASSYAGAVADTQYF
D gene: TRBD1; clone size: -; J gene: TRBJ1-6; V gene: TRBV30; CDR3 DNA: TGTGCCTGGAGTGTACTTCTGAGGGGGCAGGGTTCACCCCTCCACTTT; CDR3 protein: CAWSVLLRGQGSPLHF
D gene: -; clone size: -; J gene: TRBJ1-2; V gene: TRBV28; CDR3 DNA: TGTGCCAGCAGTCCACTTACAGGGTATGGCTACACCTTC; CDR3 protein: CASSPLTGYGYTF
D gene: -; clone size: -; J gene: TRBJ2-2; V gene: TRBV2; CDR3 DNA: TGTGCCAGCAGTGACAGACGGATTGACGAGAACACCGGGGAGCTGTTTTTT; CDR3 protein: CASSDRRIDENTGELFF
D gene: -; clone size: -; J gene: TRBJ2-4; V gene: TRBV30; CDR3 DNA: TGTGCCTGGAGTGTGGATTGGGGACGGAGGACCAAAAACATTCAGTACTTC; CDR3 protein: CAWSVDWGRRTKNIQYF
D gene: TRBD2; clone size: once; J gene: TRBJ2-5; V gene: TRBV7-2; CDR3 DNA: TGTGCCAGCAGCTTAGGAGCCGGCGGGGGGGCCGTGGAGACCCAGTACTTC; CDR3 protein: CASSLGAGGGAVETQYF
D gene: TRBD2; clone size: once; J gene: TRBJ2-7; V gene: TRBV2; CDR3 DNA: TGTGCCAGCAGGAGCGGGGGGGCTCTCTACGAGCAGTACTTC; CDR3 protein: CASRSGGALYEQYF
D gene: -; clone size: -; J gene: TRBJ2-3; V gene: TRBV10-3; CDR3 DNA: TGTGCCACTCGACTCACTGGGGCCACAGATACGCAGTATTTT; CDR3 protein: CATRLTGATDTQYF
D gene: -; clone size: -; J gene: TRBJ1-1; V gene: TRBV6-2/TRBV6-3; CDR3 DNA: TGTGCCAGCAGTTACTCCCAAAACACTGAAGCTTTCTTT; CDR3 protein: CASSYSQNTEAFF
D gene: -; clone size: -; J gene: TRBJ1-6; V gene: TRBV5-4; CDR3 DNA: TGTGCCAGCAGCTGGGGGGGGGTGAACAGTTCACCCCTCCACTTT; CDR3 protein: CASSWGGVNSSPLHF
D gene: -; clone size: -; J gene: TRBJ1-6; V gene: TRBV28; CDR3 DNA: TGTGCCAGCAGTTCTCAGGAGTCCTATAATTCACCCCTCCACTTT; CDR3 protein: CASSSQESYNSPLHF
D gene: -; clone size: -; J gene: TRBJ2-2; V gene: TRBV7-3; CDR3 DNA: TGTGCCAGCAGCCCGACAGACAGGAACACCGGGGAGCTGTTTTTT; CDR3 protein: CASSPTDRNTGELFF
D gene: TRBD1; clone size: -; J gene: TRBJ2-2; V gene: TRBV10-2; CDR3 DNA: TGCGCCAGCAGTCCGAAGGGACAGGGTGTTCTCGGGGAGCTGTTTTTT; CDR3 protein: CASSPKGQGVLGELFF
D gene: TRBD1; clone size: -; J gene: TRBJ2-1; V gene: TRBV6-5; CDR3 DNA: TGTGCCAGCAGCCGCGACAGGGGGCCCAATGAGCAGTTCTTC; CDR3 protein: CASSRDRGPNEQFF
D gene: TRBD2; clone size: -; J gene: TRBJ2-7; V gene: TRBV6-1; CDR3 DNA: TGTGCCAGCAGTGAATGGTGGGAGGGCCAAATTTACGAGCAGTACTTC; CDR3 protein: CASSEWWEGQIYEQYF
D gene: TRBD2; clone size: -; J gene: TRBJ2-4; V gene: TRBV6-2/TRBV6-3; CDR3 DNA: TGTGCCAGCAGTTACTCCATTTCGAGCGGGGGCCATCCCAGCCCCAAAAACATTCAGTACTTC; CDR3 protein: CASSYSISSGGHPSPKNIQYF
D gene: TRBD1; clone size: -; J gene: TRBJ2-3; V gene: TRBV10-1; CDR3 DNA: TGCGCCAGCAGGCGACAGGGATCAGATACGCAGTATTTT; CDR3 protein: CASRRQGSDTQYF
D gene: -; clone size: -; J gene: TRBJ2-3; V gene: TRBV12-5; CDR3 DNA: TGTGCTAGTGGTTGGGACCTAGGGGATACGCAGTATTTT; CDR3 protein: CASGWDLGDTQYF
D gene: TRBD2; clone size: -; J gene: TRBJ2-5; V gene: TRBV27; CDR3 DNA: TGTGCCAGCAGTACCCGGACTAGCGGCCGCCAAGAGACCCAGTACTTC; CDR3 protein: CASSTRTSGRQETQYF